The source of this T cell receptor beta chain is a study of blood T cell repertoires in COVID-19. As for the study in general: Acute and convalescent COVID-19 specimens originated in the United States, Italy and Spain.

Assignment of participants to cohorts was predicated upon participant-reported clinical history. In this sample, this clone turned up once. This CDR3 region has 13 residues. The germline V gene has CDR1 SGHKS and CDR2 YYEKEE (reference sequence). The V end lost 3 bases, the J end lost 5 bases, and 8 bases lay between the germline ends. Libraries were prepared by immunoSEQ multiplex PCR; TCRdb keeps only in-frame clonotypes and omits some of them. The table records approximately 330,000 clones, about 86% of them present only once. Material: PBMCs or T cells enriched from blood (not recorded which). This chain uses TRBV5-5 with TRBJ2-2; perhaps TRBD1 as D (6 bases). The TCR was taken from a woman between 40 and 50 years old with acute COVID-19. The CDR3 here is CASSWTVTGELFF. The CDR3 nucleotides read TGTGCCAGCAGCTGGACAGTTACCGGGGAGCTGTTTTTT.